These T cell receptor beta chains were read from a single sample in a study of cytomegalovirus exposure and HLA in healthy donors. Measured with immunoSEQ multiplex PCR; TCRdb has only the in-frame clones, and not every one. The data hold more than 100,000 clones, with more than 60% observed a single time. Sequenced sample: PBMCs. The receptors originated from a woman aged 40 to 50 in good health and CMV-seronegative. The CDR3 runs from the conserved cysteine through the conserved F or W. D genes are given only for firm matches. Not every row has a clone size; where given, it reads once, few, many or a size class.

cdr3_length: 14; d_call: NA; v_call: TRBV9; j_call: TRBJ2-5; clone_size: NA; cdr3_aa: CASSVGGGPETQYF; cdr3_nt: TGTGCCAGCAGCGTAGGGGGGGGCCCAGAGACCCAGTACTTC
cdr3_length: 12; d_call: NA; v_call: TRBV5-6; j_call: TRBJ2-7; clone_size: few; cdr3_aa: CASSRYSLEQYF; cdr3_nt: TGTGCCAGCAGCCGGTACAGCCTTGAGCAGTACTTC
cdr3_length: 12; d_call: NA; v_call: TRBV29-1; j_call: TRBJ2-7; clone_size: NA; cdr3_aa: CSAGRDSDEQYF; cdr3_nt: TGCAGCGCCGGCCGGGACTCTGACGAGCAGTACTTC
cdr3_length: 16; d_call: NA; v_call: TRBV2; j_call: TRBJ1-6; clone_size: NA; cdr3_aa: CASSAEGVSYNSPLHF; cdr3_nt: TGTGCCAGCAGTGCGGAGGGTGTCTCCTATAATTCACCCCTCCACTTT
cdr3_length: 15; d_call: NA; v_call: TRBV11-2; j_call: TRBJ2-3; clone_size: NA; cdr3_aa: CASSALALSTDTQYF; cdr3_nt: TGTGCCAGCAGCGCTCTAGCTCTAAGCACAGATACGCAGTATTTT
cdr3_length: 13; d_call: NA; v_call: TRBV27; j_call: TRBJ1-1; clone_size: NA; cdr3_aa: CATRDFRHTEAFF; cdr3_nt: TGTGCCACCAGGGACTTTCGCCACACTGAAGCTTTCTTT
cdr3_length: 15; d_call: NA; v_call: TRBV5-6; j_call: TRBJ1-1; clone_size: medium-sized; cdr3_aa: CASTQLKATGTEAFF; cdr3_nt: TGTGCCAGCACCCAACTCAAAGCAACGGGCACTGAAGCTTTCTTT
cdr3_length: 14; d_call: NA; v_call: TRBV10-3; j_call: TRBJ1-2; clone_size: NA; cdr3_aa: CAISGGLGENGYTF; cdr3_nt: TGTGCCATCAGTGGGGGGCTAGGGGAGAATGGCTACACCTTC
cdr3_length: 14; d_call: NA; v_call: TRBV7-9; j_call: TRBJ1-1; clone_size: large; cdr3_aa: CASSPPTMNTEAFF; cdr3_nt: TGTGCCAGCAGCCCTCCGACAATGAACACTGAAGCTTTCTTT
cdr3_length: 13; d_call: NA; v_call: TRBV2; j_call: TRBJ1-1; clone_size: NA; cdr3_aa: CASRGGWVTEAFF; cdr3_nt: TGTGCCAGCAGGGGGGGGTGGGTCACTGAAGCTTTCTTT
cdr3_length: 14; d_call: TRBD2; v_call: TRBV6-1; j_call: TRBJ2-1; clone_size: few; cdr3_aa: CASSEGAGGFEQFF; cdr3_nt: TGTGCCAGCAGTGAAGGGGCGGGAGGGTTTGAGCAGTTCTTC
cdr3_length: 17; d_call: NA; v_call: TRBV18; j_call: TRBJ2-7; clone_size: NA; cdr3_aa: CASSPTNTPTGSGEQYF; cdr3_nt: TGTGCCAGCTCACCAACCAATACGCCCACCGGGAGCGGCGAGCAGTACTTC
cdr3_length: 13; d_call: NA; v_call: TRBV7-2; j_call: TRBJ2-7; clone_size: NA; cdr3_aa: CASSFYRSYEQYF; cdr3_nt: TGTGCCAGCAGCTTCTACAGGTCCTACGAGCAGTACTTC
cdr3_length: 17; d_call: TRBD1; v_call: TRBV6-1; j_call: TRBJ1-6; clone_size: NA; cdr3_aa: CASSEVGGSSYNSPLHF; cdr3_nt: TGTGCCAGCAGTGAAGTAGGGGGCAGCTCCTATAATTCACCCCTCCACTTT
cdr3_length: 18; d_call: TRBD2; v_call: TRBV7-8; j_call: TRBJ2-1; clone_size: few; cdr3_aa: CASSLSRITSGSYNERFF; cdr3_nt: TGTGCCAGCAGCTTATCGCGAATTACTAGCGGGTCTTACAATGAGCGGTTCTTC
cdr3_length: 15; d_call: NA; v_call: TRBV19; j_call: TRBJ2-7; clone_size: NA; cdr3_aa: CASSLTEPSSYEQYF; cdr3_nt: TGTGCCAGTAGTCTGACAGAACCAAGCTCCTACGAGCAGTACTTC
cdr3_length: 14; d_call: NA; v_call: TRBV9; j_call: TRBJ2-3; clone_size: NA; cdr3_aa: CASSSGLYTDTQYF; cdr3_nt: TGTGCCAGCAGCTCTGGACTCTACACAGATACGCAGTATTTT
cdr3_length: 15; d_call: NA; v_call: TRBV4-3; j_call: TRBJ1-3; clone_size: NA; cdr3_aa: CASSQDMSSGNTIYF; cdr3_nt: TGCGCCAGCAGCCAAGACATGAGCTCTGGAAACACCATATATTTT
cdr3_length: 15; d_call: NA; v_call: TRBV6-4; j_call: TRBJ2-3; clone_size: few; cdr3_aa: CASSDMAGTTDTQYF; cdr3_nt: TGTGCCAGCAGTGACATGGCGGGGACCACAGATACGCAGTATTTT
cdr3_length: 17; d_call: NA; v_call: TRBV14; j_call: TRBJ1-1; clone_size: NA; cdr3_aa: CASSRGLGAVGNTEAFF; cdr3_nt: TGTGCCAGCAGCCGGGGTTTGGGGGCAGTCGGGAACACTGAAGCTTTCTTT
cdr3_length: 14; d_call: NA; v_call: TRBV5-1; j_call: TRBJ2-3; clone_size: NA; cdr3_aa: CASTPGSDGDTQYF; cdr3_nt: TGCGCCAGCACCCCGGGATCAGATGGAGATACGCAGTATTTT
cdr3_length: 15; d_call: TRBD2; v_call: TRBV7-2; j_call: TRBJ2-5; clone_size: NA; cdr3_aa: CASSTYAGDQETQYF; cdr3_nt: TGTGCCAGCAGCACCTACGCGGGGGACCAAGAGACCCAGTACTTC
cdr3_length: 15; d_call: NA; v_call: TRBV2; j_call: TRBJ1-6; clone_size: once; cdr3_aa: CASSDAQGFNSPLHF; cdr3_nt: TGTGCCAGCAGTGACGCGCAGGGTTTTAATTCACCCCTCCACTTT
cdr3_length: 15; d_call: TRBD1; v_call: TRBV13; j_call: TRBJ2-3; clone_size: NA; cdr3_aa: CASSSGTGGVDTQYF; cdr3_nt: TGTGCCAGCAGCTCCGGGACAGGGGGCGTAGATACGCAGTATTTT
cdr3_length: 14; d_call: NA; v_call: TRBV27; j_call: TRBJ2-5; clone_size: NA; cdr3_aa: CASSFAGTEETQYF; cdr3_nt: TGTGCCAGCAGTTTTGCCGGGACTGAAGAGACCCAGTACTTC
cdr3_length: 16; d_call: NA; v_call: TRBV4-3; j_call: TRBJ2-7; clone_size: NA; cdr3_aa: CASSQAPSRGDYEQYF; cdr3_nt: TGCGCCAGCAGCCAAGCCCCCTCCAGGGGGGACTACGAGCAGTACTTC
cdr3_length: 15; d_call: NA; v_call: TRBV28; j_call: TRBJ1-5; clone_size: NA; cdr3_aa: CASSSQGSSNQPQHF; cdr3_nt: TGTGCCAGCAGTTCACAGGGTAGCAGCAATCAGCCCCAGCATTTT
cdr3_length: 15; d_call: TRBD1; v_call: TRBV4-2; j_call: TRBJ1-4; clone_size: NA; cdr3_aa: CASSQATGRVEKLFF; cdr3_nt: TGTGCCAGCAGCCAGGCGACAGGGCGGGTTGAAAAACTGTTTTTT
cdr3_length: 17; d_call: TRBD1; v_call: TRBV7-3; j_call: TRBJ1-6; clone_size: once; cdr3_aa: CASSLTGPGQGNSPLHF; cdr3_nt: TGTGCCAGCAGCTTAACAGGACCGGGACAGGGGAATTCACCCCTCCACTTT
cdr3_length: 17; d_call: NA; v_call: TRBV4-2; j_call: TRBJ2-3; clone_size: once; cdr3_aa: CASSQDAILVALATQYF; cdr3_nt: TGTGCCAGCAGCCAAGATGCGATCTTGGTGGCTTTAGCTACGCAGTATTTT
cdr3_length: 14; d_call: NA; v_call: TRBV6-5; j_call: TRBJ2-7; clone_size: NA; cdr3_aa: CASSPGRGTREQYF; cdr3_nt: TGTGCCAGCAGCCCCGGCAGGGGTACGAGAGAGCAGTACTTC
cdr3_length: 15; d_call: TRBD2; v_call: TRBV7-3; j_call: TRBJ2-1; clone_size: NA; cdr3_aa: CASSFQGLAGGEQFF; cdr3_nt: TGTGCCAGCAGCTTCCAAGGACTAGCGGGAGGTGAGCAGTTCTTC
cdr3_length: 16; d_call: TRBD2; v_call: TRBV9; j_call: TRBJ2-1; clone_size: NA; cdr3_aa: CASSALTSGNYNEQFF; cdr3_nt: TGTGCCAGCAGCGCCCTGACTAGCGGGAACTACAATGAGCAGTTCTTC
cdr3_length: 17; d_call: TRBD2; v_call: TRBV4-2; j_call: TRBJ2-7; clone_size: NA; cdr3_aa: CASSQDASGRRSYEQYF; cdr3_nt: TGTGCCAGCAGCCAAGACGCAAGCGGGAGACGCTCCTACGAGCAGTACTTC
cdr3_length: 14; d_call: TRBD2; v_call: TRBV7-9; j_call: TRBJ2-2; clone_size: NA; cdr3_aa: CASSRRGGTSELFF; cdr3_nt: TGTGCCAGCAGCCGCCGGGGAGGGACGTCCGAGCTGTTTTTT
cdr3_length: 15; d_call: NA; v_call: TRBV6-1; j_call: TRBJ1-2; clone_size: NA; cdr3_aa: CASRRDAGGGGGYTF; cdr3_nt: TGTGCCAGCAGGAGGGACGCCGGGGGGGGAGGGGGCTACACCTTC
cdr3_length: 19; d_call: TRBD2; v_call: TRBV7-3; j_call: TRBJ2-2; clone_size: few; cdr3_aa: CASSLTWGTSGGNTGELFF; cdr3_nt: TGTGCCAGCAGCTTAACGTGGGGGACTAGCGGGGGGAACACCGGGGAGCTGTTTTTT
cdr3_length: 15; d_call: NA; v_call: TRBV5-1; j_call: TRBJ2-5; clone_size: once; cdr3_aa: CASSLGGGYQETQYF; cdr3_nt: TGCGCCAGCAGTCTAGGGGGGGGGTACCAAGAGACCCAGTACTTC
cdr3_length: 12; d_call: NA; v_call: TRBV7-2; j_call: TRBJ1-5; clone_size: NA; cdr3_aa: CASSPQGQPQHF; cdr3_nt: TGTGCCAGCAGCCCCCAGGGGCAGCCCCAGCATTTT
cdr3_length: 15; d_call: TRBD1; v_call: TRBV18; j_call: TRBJ2-7; clone_size: NA; cdr3_aa: CASSPPGQGSYEQYF; cdr3_nt: TGTGCCAGCTCACCACCGGGACAGGGATCCTACGAGCAGTACTTC
cdr3_length: 13; d_call: NA; v_call: TRBV7-2; j_call: TRBJ1-4; clone_size: NA; cdr3_aa: CASSLMRKEKLFF; cdr3_nt: TGTGCCAGCAGCTTAATGAGGAAGGAAAAACTGTTTTTT
cdr3_length: 16; d_call: TRBD1; v_call: TRBV7-6; j_call: TRBJ2-6; clone_size: NA; cdr3_aa: CASSVGQGPGANVLTF; cdr3_nt: TGTGCCAGCAGCGTCGGACAGGGCCCTGGGGCCAACGTCCTGACTTTC
cdr3_length: 16; d_call: NA; v_call: TRBV7-2; j_call: TRBJ2-3; clone_size: NA; cdr3_aa: CASSLYLRGHTDTQYF; cdr3_nt: TGTGCCAGCAGCTTATATCTAAGGGGTCACACAGATACGCAGTATTTT
cdr3_length: 12; d_call: NA; v_call: TRBV7-2; j_call: TRBJ2-1; clone_size: NA; cdr3_aa: CASSLTVNEQFF; cdr3_nt: TGTGCCAGCAGCTTGACTGTGAATGAGCAGTTCTTC
cdr3_length: 15; d_call: TRBD1; v_call: TRBV6-1; j_call: TRBJ1-5; clone_size: NA; cdr3_aa: CASWPGQGFRQPQHF; cdr3_nt: TGTGCCAGCTGGCCGGGACAGGGTTTCCGTCAGCCCCAGCATTTT
cdr3_length: 14; d_call: TRBD2; v_call: TRBV7-9; j_call: TRBJ2-1; clone_size: NA; cdr3_aa: CASSPGTIENEQFF; cdr3_nt: TGTGCCAGCAGCCCCGGGACTATCGAAAATGAGCAGTTCTTC
cdr3_length: 17; d_call: TRBD2; v_call: TRBV9; j_call: TRBJ2-3; clone_size: NA; cdr3_aa: CASSVVGSGGHGDTQYF; cdr3_nt: TGTGCCAGCAGCGTAGTTGGTAGCGGGGGGCACGGGGATACGCAGTATTTT
cdr3_length: 16; d_call: NA; v_call: TRBV18; j_call: TRBJ1-2; clone_size: NA; cdr3_aa: CASSPPNRDANYGYTF; cdr3_nt: TGTGCCAGCTCACCCCCAAACAGGGACGCTAACTATGGCTACACCTTC
cdr3_length: 13; d_call: TRBD2; v_call: TRBV19; j_call: TRBJ2-4; clone_size: NA; cdr3_aa: CAASTSGRNIQYF; cdr3_nt: TGTGCTGCCTCGACTAGCGGGAGAAACATTCAGTACTTC
cdr3_length: 16; d_call: NA; v_call: TRBV4-1; j_call: TRBJ1-4; clone_size: NA; cdr3_aa: CASTKAGGIANEKLFF; cdr3_nt: TGCGCCAGCACCAAGGCCGGGGGGATTGCGAATGAAAAACTGTTTTTT
cdr3_length: 15; d_call: NA; v_call: TRBV19; j_call: TRBJ1-5; clone_size: NA; cdr3_aa: CASSIAGGFNQPQHF; cdr3_nt: TGTGCCAGTAGTATTGCGGGAGGGTTCAATCAGCCCCAGCATTTT
cdr3_length: 14; d_call: NA; v_call: TRBV9; j_call: TRBJ1-4; clone_size: NA; cdr3_aa: CASSVGGVNEKLFF; cdr3_nt: TGTGCCAGCAGCGTAGGGGGGGTTAATGAAAAACTGTTTTTT
cdr3_length: 16; d_call: TRBD2; v_call: TRBV7-2; j_call: TRBJ2-1; clone_size: NA; cdr3_aa: CASILSGVSSYNEQFF; cdr3_nt: TGTGCCAGCATCCTTAGCGGGGTAAGCTCCTACAATGAGCAGTTCTTC
cdr3_length: 16; d_call: TRBD1; v_call: TRBV7-9; j_call: TRBJ1-4; clone_size: NA; cdr3_aa: CSSSPTSTGADEKLFF; cdr3_nt: TGTTCCAGCAGCCCGACATCGACAGGGGCGGATGAAAAACTGTTTTTT
cdr3_length: 14; d_call: NA; v_call: TRBV6-6; j_call: TRBJ1-2; clone_size: few; cdr3_aa: CASRSQGTDYGYTF; cdr3_nt: TGTGCCAGCAGATCCCAGGGGACCGACTATGGCTACACCTTC